The present T cell receptor beta chain was sequenced within a study of T cell repertoires in cytomegalovirus infection. TCRdb redid the calling of the reads with MiXCR, one entry per CDR3 protein. The table lists fewer than 900,000 distinct CDR3 sequences, almost 30% of them singletons. Germline V gives CDR1 MNHEY, CDR2 SMNVEV (reference sequence). V was shortened by 4 bases and J by 4 bases, with 13 bases between the two germline ends. The CDR3 has 14 residues. This clonotype came up a few times. Its specificity is unknown. The rearrangement links TRBV27 to TRBJ1-1; D might be TRBD1 (6 bases). The sequences come from cultured CD8+ T cells from PBMCs, collected from culture after CMV antigen stimulation. This TCR was sampled from a human donor in good health (CMV status not recorded). Some clones in this sample may be carry-over from other donors' samples. The CDR3 reads CASSSTQGPTEAFF. CDR3 coding DNA: TGTGCCAGCAGTTCAACACAGGGTCCCACTGAAGCTTTCTTT.